A selection of T cell receptor beta chains follows, all from one sample in a study of post-analysis software for immune sequencing data. MiXCR was run by TCRdb on the PCR reads, yielding one entry per CDR3 protein. The sample carries 350,000 to 450,000 distinct CDR3 sequences, 35% to 45% recorded once. Sequenced: blood. The receptors stem from a girl aged 2 to 10 with multiple sclerosis. CDR3s include the opening cysteine and the closing phenylalanine or tryptophan. The order of the fields is J gene, D gene, V gene, clone size, CDR3 DNA, CDR3 protein. A D gene is named only where the DNA matches it firmly. The size field is filled for only some rows; it gives once, few, many or a size class.

>TRBJ2-5|.|TRBV15|.
TGTGCCACCAGCAGAGGAGGTGCAGAGACCCAGTACTTC
CATSRGGAETQYF
>TRBJ1-2|TRBD1|TRBV29-1|.
TGCAGCGTTGAACAGGGGGCGCAGGTCTATGGCTACACCTTC
CSVEQGAQVYGYTF
>TRBJ2-7|.|TRBV28|.
TGTGCCACCAGGACTAACGGGGTCGACTACGAGCAGTACTTC
CATRTNGVDYEQYF
>TRBJ1-2|.|TRBV4-1|few
TGCGCCAGCAGCCAAGGACGGTTATTAGGGGTTCCCTATGGCTACACCTTC
CASSQGRLLGVPYGYTF
>TRBJ1-1|.|TRBV4-1|.
TGCGCCAGCAGCCAAAGTTTCTTGGCCCCGACGAACACTGAAGCTTTCTTT
CASSQSFLAPTNTEAFF
>TRBJ2-7|.|TRBV28|.
TGTGCCAGCTCCCGAGGGGGGAGGCCCAACGAGCAGTACTTC
CASSRGGRPNEQYF
>TRBJ2-5|TRBD2|TRBV3-1|.
TGTGCCAGCAGCCAAGGGTCTAGCGGGGGGTTGGTTGAGACCCAGTACTTC
CASSQGSSGGLVETQYF
>TRBJ1-1|.|TRBV12-3/TRBV12-4|.
TGTGCCAGCAGTCCGGGCAAGGACACTGAAGCTTTCTTT
CASSPGKDTEAFF
>TRBJ2-5|.|TRBV7-9|.
TGTGCCAGCAGCTTAGAGGAGTTGGGAGAGACCCAGTACTTC
CASSLEELGETQYF
>TRBJ1-5|.|TRBV7-9|.
TGTGCCAGCAGCGCGACAGATGCCTATCAGCCCCAGCATTTT
CASSATDAYQPQHF
>TRBJ1-2|.|TRBV20-1|.
TGCAGTGCTGGGCGGGGGATTCCTAACTATGGCTACACCTTC
CSAGRGIPNYGYTF
>TRBJ2-7|.|TRBV4-3|.
TGCGCCAGCAGCCAAGATAACGGCAACTCCTACGAGCAGTACTTC
CASSQDNGNSYEQYF
>TRBJ2-1|.|TRBV20-1|few
TGCAGTGCTAGAGACGGGAGAAGCTCCTACAATGAGCAGTTCTTC
CSARDGRSSYNEQFF
>TRBJ1-5|TRBD1|TRBV2|few
TGTGCCAGCAGAGGGGACAGTAATCAGCCCCAGCATTTT
CASRGDSNQPQHF
>TRBJ2-1|.|TRBV5-1|few
TGCGCCAGCAGCTTGGGGGAACCTAACAGTGAGCAGTTCTTC
CASSLGEPNSEQFF
>TRBJ2-3|.|TRBV6-2/TRBV6-3|few
TGTGCCAGCCTTAGCCCGCCGGGATCAGATACGCAGTATTTT
CASLSPPGSDTQYF
>TRBJ2-5|.|TRBV4-1|.
TGCGCCAGCAGCCAAGATTATAGCGGCCCCTACAATGAGCAGTACTTC
CASSQDYSGPYNEQYF
>TRBJ2-5|TRBD1|TRBV25-1|.
TGTGCCAGCAGTAGAGACAGGGGGTCAGATAATAATGAGCAGTACTTC
CASSRDRGSDNNEQYF
>TRBJ2-5|.|TRBV3-1|few
TGTGCCAGCAGCCAAGAAGGGGCTTCCCTACGGCAGGAGACCCAGTACTTC
CASSQEGASLRQETQYF
>TRBJ2-7|TRBD2|TRBV29-1|few
TGCAGCGTTCCGGGACTAGCTCGCGACGAGCAGTACTTC
CSVPGLARDEQYF
>TRBJ2-3|.|TRBV7-9|.
TGTGCCAGCAGCTTAGTGATAGGGAATACAGATACGCAGTATTTT
CASSLVIGNTDTQYF
>TRBJ2-1|.|TRBV7-2|few
TGTGCCAGCAGCTTCGCTTCGATAGGGAATGAGCAGTTCTTC
CASSFASIGNEQFF
>TRBJ1-1|.|TRBV29-1|few
TGCAGCGGATCAGGTTTGAACACTGAAGCTTTCTTT
CSGSGLNTEAFF
>TRBJ1-1|.|TRBV25-1|many
TGTGCCAGCAGTGACGATTCGGCAGTCATGAACACTGAAGCTTTCTTT
CASSDDSAVMNTEAFF
>TRBJ2-5|TRBD2|TRBV27|.
TGTGCCAGCAGTCCCGGACTAGTGGGAACCATGGAGCAGTACTTC
CASSPGLVGTMEQYF
>TRBJ2-5|TRBD2|TRBV4-3|.
TGCGCCAGCAGCCACCTTCTAGCGGGAGGGCCGGAGTGGGAGACCCAGTACTTC
CASSHLLAGGPEWETQYF
>TRBJ2-5|.|TRBV6-5|few
TGTGCCAGCAGTTACTTACCGAGGGACGGGCCCCAAGAGACCCAGTACTTC
CASSYLPRDGPQETQYF
>TRBJ2-3|TRBD2|TRBV5-1|.
TGCGCCAGCAGCTTGGTTCTAGCGGGGACTCTCACAGATACGCAGTATTTT
CASSLVLAGTLTDTQYF
>TRBJ2-1|TRBD2|TRBV9|many
TGTGCCAGCAGCGAGGAACTAGCGGATACCAATGAGCAGTTCTTC
CASSEELADTNEQFF
>TRBJ2-5|.|TRBV7-2|few
TGTGCCAGCAGCTTAACGAGAGAGACCCAGTACTTC
CASSLTRETQYF
>TRBJ2-2|.|TRBV12-3/TRBV12-4|.
TGTGCCAGCATCACGCAGGCGAACACCGGGGAGCTGTTTTTT
CASITQANTGELFF
>TRBJ2-5|TRBD1|TRBV6-6|many
TGTGCCAGCAGTTACGGGCAGGGGGCCGAGACCCAGTACTTC
CASSYGQGAETQYF
>TRBJ1-2|TRBD1|TRBV4-3|.
TGCGCCAGCAGCCAAAGCAGATTTTGGGACAGTGGCTACACCTTC
CASSQSRFWDSGYTF
>TRBJ2-7|TRBD2|TRBV29-1|few
TGCAGCGTTGAGACTAGCGGGGAATCCTACGAGCAGTACTTC
CSVETSGESYEQYF
>TRBJ2-1|.|TRBV12-3/TRBV12-4|.
TGTGCCAGCAGTTTGGGGTCCGGGAGCGCCATGGATGAGCAGTTCTTC
CASSLGSGSAMDEQFF
>TRBJ1-5|TRBD1|TRBV4-3|.
TGCGCCAGCAGCCCAAAAACAGGGGGCCAGCCCCAGCATTTT
CASSPKTGGQPQHF
>TRBJ1-1|TRBD1|TRBV5-6|.
TGTGCCAGCAGCTCACCGGGACAGATGAACACTGAAGCTTTCTTT
CASSSPGQMNTEAFF
>TRBJ2-1|TRBD2|TRBV7-3|.
TGTGCCAGCAGCTTAAGACTAGCGGGAATTTACAATGAGCAGTTCTTC
CASSLRLAGIYNEQFF
>TRBJ2-1|.|TRBV4-1|.
TGCGCCAGCAGCTTGTCCGGGAGCGGCCTCACTTACAATGAGCAGTTCTTC
CASSLSGSGLTYNEQFF
>TRBJ2-1|.|TRBV2|.
TGTGCCAGCAACCCGGCCCCTGGGTTCTTC
CASNPAPGFF
>TRBJ1-5|.|TRBV6-2/TRBV6-3|.
TGTGCCGGACGTCGGACAAACAATCAGCCCCAGCATTTT
CAGRRTNNQPQHF
>TRBJ1-1|.|TRBV5-1|.
TGCGCCAGCAGCCCGTTTCGGCAAAAGAACACTGAAGCTTTCTTT
CASSPFRQKNTEAFF
>TRBJ2-1|TRBD2|TRBV29-1|.
TGCAGCGTTGAACCTAGCGGGAGAGGTTATGAGCAGTTCTTC
CSVEPSGRGYEQFF
>TRBJ2-7|.|TRBV25-1|once
TGTGCCAGCAGTGAATTAAGTATGTGGGAGTTAGGCTACGAGCAGTACTTC
CASSELSMWELGYEQYF
>TRBJ2-7|TRBD1|TRBV28|.
TGTGCCAGCAGTTTATTCGCAGGGGGCAAGACCCGGTACTTC
CASSLFAGGKTRYF
>TRBJ2-5|TRBD2|TRBV7-2|.
TGTGCCAGCAGCCAGAGGGCTAGCGGGATGCAAGAGACCCAGTACTTC
CASSQRASGMQETQYF
>TRBJ2-3|TRBD2|TRBV7-2|.
TGTGCCAGCAGCCCCCCCTGGGGTGGGAGGGGCACAGGTACGCAGTATTTT
CASSPPWGGRGTGTQYF
>TRBJ1-4|.|TRBV15|.
TGTGCCACCAGCAGAGATCTCGGTAGTGAAAAACTGTTTTTT
CATSRDLGSEKLFF
>TRBJ2-4|.|TRBV29-1|.
TGCAGCGTAGTCGTCGTCGGAAACATTCAGTACTTC
CSVVVVGNIQYF
>TRBJ2-1|TRBD2|TRBV28|.
TGTGGCAGCAGTGAGGGACTAGCGGGTCCGAGCTCCTACAATGAGCAGTTCTTC
CGSSEGLAGPSSYNEQFF
>TRBJ2-3|TRBD2|TRBV4-2|.
TGTGCCAGCAGCCAAGGGGGGAGGGCCGTAGATACGCAGTATTTT
CASSQGGRAVDTQYF
>TRBJ1-1|.|TRBV7-9|many
TGTGCCAGCAGCTTAGCACTGAACACTGAAGCTTTCTTT
CASSLALNTEAFF
>TRBJ2-1|TRBD1|TRBV6-5|few
TGTGCCAGCAGTAAACAGGGGTCATACCCCCTAGATGAGCAGTTCTTC
CASSKQGSYPLDEQFF
>TRBJ1-1|TRBD1|TRBV6-6|.
TGTGCCAGCAGTTACTCTACAGGGGCCACAGTGAACACTGAAGCTTTCTTT
CASSYSTGATVNTEAFF
>TRBJ1-2|.|TRBV5-1|few
TGCGCCAGCAGCCCGTGGGAAACGAACTATGGCTACACCTTC
CASSPWETNYGYTF
>TRBJ2-1|.|TRBV7-2|.
TGTGCCAGCAGCTTAGTGGGGGGCGGTCACAATGAGCAGTTCTTC
CASSLVGGGHNEQFF
>TRBJ1-5|.|TRBV20-1|.
TGCAGTGCTAGAGCCTTGGGGCATAGCAATCAGCCCCAGCATTTT
CSARALGHSNQPQHF
>TRBJ2-7|.|TRBV20-1|few
TGCAGTGCTAGAGGGGGCCGACCCCCCTACGAGCAGTACTTC
CSARGGRPPYEQYF
>TRBJ2-1|.|TRBV28|.
TGTGCCAGCAGTTTATCTTTAGCGGCCTCCTACAATGAGCAGTTCTTC
CASSLSLAASYNEQFF